This T cell receptor beta chain was sequenced during a study of beta chain features in type 1 diabetes. General observations from the study: Shortening that was moderate but significant affected the TCRB CDR3s of Type 1 diabetes patients in all four CD4+ subsets.

Every isolated RNA sample was fully reverse transcribed, so sequencing captured expressed TCRB transcripts. Assay used: immunoSEQ multiplex PCR; TCRdb lists only in-frame clones, some missing. The sample contains 100,000 to 150,000 clones, roughly a sixth of which appear only once. In its sample, this clone was seen a few times. The antigen remains undetermined. It was via CD45RO/CCR7/CD25/CD127/CD95/CD27 that CD4+ naive, central memory, regulatory and stem cell-like memory cells were sorted. The TCR sequence derives from a man aged 18 to 29 with type 1 diabetes. The sequencing input was central memory CD4+ T cells from blood.

Here the CDR3 reads CASSLDGNSYNEQFF. The CDR3 DNA reads TGTGCCAGCAGCTTAGACGGGAATAGCTACAATGAGCAGTTCTTC. The rearrangement links TRBV7-2 to TRBJ2-1, with a weak D call TRBD2 (5 bases). V lost 1 base to trimming and J lost 3 bases, with 10 bases between them. This CDR3 region has 15 residues. CDR1 and CDR2 from the germline V gene are SGHTA and FQGNSA.